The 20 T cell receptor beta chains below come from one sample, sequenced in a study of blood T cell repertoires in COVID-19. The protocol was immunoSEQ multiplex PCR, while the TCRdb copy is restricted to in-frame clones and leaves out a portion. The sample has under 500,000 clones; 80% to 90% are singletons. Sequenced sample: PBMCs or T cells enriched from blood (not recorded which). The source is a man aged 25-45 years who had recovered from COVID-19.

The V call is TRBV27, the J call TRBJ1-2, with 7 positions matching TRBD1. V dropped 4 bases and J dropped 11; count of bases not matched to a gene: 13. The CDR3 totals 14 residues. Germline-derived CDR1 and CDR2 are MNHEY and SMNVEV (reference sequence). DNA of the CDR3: TGTGCCAGCAGTTCTAAATCTGACAGGGCCGGTTACACCTTC. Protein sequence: CASSSKSDRAGYTF.

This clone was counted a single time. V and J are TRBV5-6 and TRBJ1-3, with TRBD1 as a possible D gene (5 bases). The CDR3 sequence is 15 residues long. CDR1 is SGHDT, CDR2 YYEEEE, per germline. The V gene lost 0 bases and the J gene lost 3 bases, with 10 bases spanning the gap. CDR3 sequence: CASSLGQYFGNTIYF. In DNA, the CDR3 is TGTGCCAGCAGCTTGGGACAGTACTTTGGAAACACCATATATTTT.

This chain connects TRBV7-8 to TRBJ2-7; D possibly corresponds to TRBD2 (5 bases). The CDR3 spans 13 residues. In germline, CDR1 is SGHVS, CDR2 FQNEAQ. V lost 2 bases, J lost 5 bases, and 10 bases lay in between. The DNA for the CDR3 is TGTGCCAGCAGCTTACGACTAACGCACGAGCAGTACTTC. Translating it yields CASSLRLTHEQYF.

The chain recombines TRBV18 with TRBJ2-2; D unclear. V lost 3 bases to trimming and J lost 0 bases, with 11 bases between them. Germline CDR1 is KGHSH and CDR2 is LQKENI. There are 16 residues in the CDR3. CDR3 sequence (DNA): TGTGCCAGCTCACCTAATAGTGTAACGAACACCGGGGAGCTGTTTTTT. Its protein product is CASSPNSVTNTGELFF.

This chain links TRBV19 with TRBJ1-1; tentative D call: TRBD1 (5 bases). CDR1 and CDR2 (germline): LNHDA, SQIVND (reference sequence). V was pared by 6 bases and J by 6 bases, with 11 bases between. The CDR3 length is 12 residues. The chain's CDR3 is CASRAGYSEAFF. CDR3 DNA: TGTGCCAGTAGGGCAGGGTACTCTGAAGCTTTCTTT.

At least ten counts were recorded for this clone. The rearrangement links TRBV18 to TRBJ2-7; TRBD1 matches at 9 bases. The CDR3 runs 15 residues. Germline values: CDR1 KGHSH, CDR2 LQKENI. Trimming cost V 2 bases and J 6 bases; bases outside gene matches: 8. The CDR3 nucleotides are TGTGCCAGCTCACCATACGCCGGGACAGGGAGCGAGCAGTACTTC. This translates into CASSPYAGTGSEQYF.

The CDR3 sequence is CASSFGTSGSDEQYF. As DNA, the CDR3 is TGCGCCAGCAGCTTCGGGACTAGCGGGAGTGACGAGCAGTACTTC. This chain links TRBV5-1 with TRBJ2-7; 14 bases align to TRBD2. V lost 2 bases to trimming and J lost 5 bases; unmatched junction nucleotides: 3. Germline V gives CDR1 SGHRS, CDR2 YFSETQ. The CDR3 length is 15 residues.

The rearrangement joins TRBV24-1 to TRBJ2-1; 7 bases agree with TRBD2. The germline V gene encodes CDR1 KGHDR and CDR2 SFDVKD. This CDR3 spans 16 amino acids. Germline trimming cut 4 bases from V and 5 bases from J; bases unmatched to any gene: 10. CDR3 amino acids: CATSDAGEIRNNEQFF. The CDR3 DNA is TGTGCCACCAGTGACGCGGGAGAAATCCGGAACAATGAGCAGTTCTTC.

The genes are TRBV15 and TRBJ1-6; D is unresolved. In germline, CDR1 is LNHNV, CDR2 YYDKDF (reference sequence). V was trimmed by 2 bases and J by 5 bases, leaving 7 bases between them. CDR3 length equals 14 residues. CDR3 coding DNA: TGTGCCACCAGCAGATCACTTGATAATTCACCCCTCCACTTT. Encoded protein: CATSRSLDNSPLHF. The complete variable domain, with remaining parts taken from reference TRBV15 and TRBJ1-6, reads DAMVIQNPRYQVTQFGKPVTLSCSQTLNHNVMYWYQQKSSQAPKLLFHYYDKDFNNEADTPDNFQSRRPNTSFCFLDIRSPGLGDTAMYLCATSRSLDNSPLHFGNGTRLTVT.

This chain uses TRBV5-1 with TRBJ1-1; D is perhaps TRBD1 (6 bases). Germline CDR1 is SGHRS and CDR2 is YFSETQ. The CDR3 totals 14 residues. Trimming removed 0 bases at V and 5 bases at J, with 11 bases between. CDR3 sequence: CASSLGTGQTEAFF. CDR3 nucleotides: TGCGCCAGCAGCTTGGGAACGGGACAAACTGAAGCTTTCTTT.

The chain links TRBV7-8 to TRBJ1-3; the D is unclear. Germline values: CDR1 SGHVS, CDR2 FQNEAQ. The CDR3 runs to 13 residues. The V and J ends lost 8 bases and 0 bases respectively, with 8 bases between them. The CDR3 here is CASGSGSGNTIYF. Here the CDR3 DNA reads TGTGCCAGCGGTTCGGGCTCTGGAAACACCATATATTTT.

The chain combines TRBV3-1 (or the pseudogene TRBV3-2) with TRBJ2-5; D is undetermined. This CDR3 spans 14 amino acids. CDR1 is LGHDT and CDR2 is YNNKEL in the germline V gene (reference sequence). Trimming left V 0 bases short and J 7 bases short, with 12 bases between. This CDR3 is CASSQDVTSLTQYF. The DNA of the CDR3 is TGTGCCAGCAGCCAAGATGTTACAAGTTTGACCCAGTACTTC.

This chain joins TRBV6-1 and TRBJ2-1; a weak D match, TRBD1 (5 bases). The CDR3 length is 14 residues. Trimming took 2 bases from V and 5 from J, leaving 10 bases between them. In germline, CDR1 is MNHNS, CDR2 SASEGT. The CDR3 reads CASSEPGRDNEQFF. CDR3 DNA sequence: TGTGCCAGCAGTGAACCTGGCAGGGACAATGAGCAGTTCTTC.

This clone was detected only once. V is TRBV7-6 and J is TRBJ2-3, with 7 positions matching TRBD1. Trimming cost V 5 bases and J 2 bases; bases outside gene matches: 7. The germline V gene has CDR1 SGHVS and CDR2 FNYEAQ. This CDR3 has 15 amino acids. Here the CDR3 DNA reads TGTGCCAGCAGCCCCAGGACAGGATCCACAGATACGCAGTATTTT. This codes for CASSPRTGSTDTQYF.

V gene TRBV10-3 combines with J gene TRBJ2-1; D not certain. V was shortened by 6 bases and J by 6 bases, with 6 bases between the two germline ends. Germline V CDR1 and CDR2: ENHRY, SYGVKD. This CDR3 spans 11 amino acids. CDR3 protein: CAIRGLNEQFF. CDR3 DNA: TGTGCCATCAGGGGCCTCAATGAGCAGTTCTTC.

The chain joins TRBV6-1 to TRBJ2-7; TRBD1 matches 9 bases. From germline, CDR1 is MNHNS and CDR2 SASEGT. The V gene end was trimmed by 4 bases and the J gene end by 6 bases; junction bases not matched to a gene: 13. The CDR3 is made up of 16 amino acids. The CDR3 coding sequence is TGTGCCAGCAGTGCGAACAGGGGGCCCATAGCGAGCGAGCAGTACTTC. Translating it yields CASSANRGPIASEQYF.

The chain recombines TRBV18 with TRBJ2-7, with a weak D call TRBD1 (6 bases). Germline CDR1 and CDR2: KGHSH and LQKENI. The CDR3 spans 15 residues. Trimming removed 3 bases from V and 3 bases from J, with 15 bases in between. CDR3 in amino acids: CASSPQGYGDYEQYF. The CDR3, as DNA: TGTGCCAGCTCACCGCAGGGGTACGGTGACTACGAGCAGTACTTC.

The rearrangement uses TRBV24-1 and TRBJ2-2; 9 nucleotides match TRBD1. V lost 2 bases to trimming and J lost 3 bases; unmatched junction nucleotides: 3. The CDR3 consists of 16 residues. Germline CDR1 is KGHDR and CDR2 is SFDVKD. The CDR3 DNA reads TGTGCCACCAGTGATTCGGACAGGGGTGACACCGGGGAGCTGTTTTTT. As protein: CATSDSDRGDTGELFF.

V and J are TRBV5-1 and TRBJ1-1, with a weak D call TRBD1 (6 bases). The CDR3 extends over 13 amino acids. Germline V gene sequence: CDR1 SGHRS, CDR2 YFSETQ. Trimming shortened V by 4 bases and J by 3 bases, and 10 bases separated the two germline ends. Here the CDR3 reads CASSRGWDTEAFF. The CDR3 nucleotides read TGCGCCAGCAGCAGGGGGTGGGACACTGAAGCTTTCTTT.

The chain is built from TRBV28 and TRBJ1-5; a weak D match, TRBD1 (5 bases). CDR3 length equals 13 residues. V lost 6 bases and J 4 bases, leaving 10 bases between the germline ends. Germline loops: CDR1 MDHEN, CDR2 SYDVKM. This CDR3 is CASSDRDNQPQHF. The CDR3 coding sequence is TGTGCCAGCAGCGACAGAGATAATCAGCCCCAGCATTTT.